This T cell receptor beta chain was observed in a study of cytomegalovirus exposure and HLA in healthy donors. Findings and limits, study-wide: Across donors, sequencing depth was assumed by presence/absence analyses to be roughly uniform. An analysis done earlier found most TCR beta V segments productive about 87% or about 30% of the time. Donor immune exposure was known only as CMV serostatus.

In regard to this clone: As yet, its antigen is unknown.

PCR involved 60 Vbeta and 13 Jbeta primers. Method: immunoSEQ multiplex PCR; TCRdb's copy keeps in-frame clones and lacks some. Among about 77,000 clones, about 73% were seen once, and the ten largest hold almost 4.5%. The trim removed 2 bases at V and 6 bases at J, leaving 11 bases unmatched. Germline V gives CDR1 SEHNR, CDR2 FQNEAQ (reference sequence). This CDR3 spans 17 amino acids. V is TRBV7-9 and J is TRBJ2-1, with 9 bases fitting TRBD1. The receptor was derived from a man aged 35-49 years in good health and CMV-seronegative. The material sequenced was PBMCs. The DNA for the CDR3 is TGTGCCAGCAGCTTACCAGGGGCGGGACAGGGTGGCAATGAGCAGTTCTTC. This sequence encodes CASSLPGAGQGGNEQFF.